Listed below are T cell receptor beta chains from one sample, sequenced in a study of T cells after yellow fever vaccination. TCRdb independently ran MiXCR on the 5' RACE reads; one entry per CDR3 protein. The table includes about 74,000 distinct CDR3 sequences, approximately 6.9% detected once. The source material was CD8+ T cells sorted from PBMCs, sampled about 5 days after the first yellow fever vaccination. These receptors were collected from a young man who received the YFV17D yellow fever vaccine. Each CDR3 is given with its conserved first and last residue. The order of the fields is V gene, clone size, J gene, CDR3 protein. Size values are once, few and many counts, or a class for expanded clones, and some rows have none.

TRBV6-1	many	TRBJ2-5	CASSGSGGYKKTQYF
TRBV7-9	NA	TRBJ2-1	CASSRSYGENEQFF
TRBV9	NA	TRBJ2-5	CASSVLAGRETQYF
TRBV20-1	many	TRBJ2-7	CSADTGDSYEQYF
TRBV4-1	many	TRBJ2-4	CASSRSADSLNIQYF
TRBV20-1	few	TRBJ1-1	CSASPTDLSRGTEAFF
TRBV12-3/TRBV12-4	many	TRBJ2-2	CASSLRGVGTGELFF
TRBV4-1	few	TRBJ1-3	CASSQNTGNSGNTIYF
TRBV6-4	NA	TRBJ2-5	CASSDSAGEGETQYF
TRBV27	many	TRBJ2-7	CASSATSTYEQYF
TRBV5-6	many	TRBJ2-3	CASSLERLDRINTQYF
TRBV13	NA	TRBJ2-5	CASSFRQIQETQYF
TRBV4-3	few	TRBJ2-7	CASSPKTSGGYEQYF
TRBV11-2	NA	TRBJ2-5	CASSSTATLAGPEETQYF
TRBV7-9	many	TRBJ1-3	CASSRTGAGNTIYF
TRBV13	NA	TRBJ2-3	CASSSTSGGHVDTQYF
TRBV5-1	many	TRBJ2-1	CASSPKDQSSYNEQFF
TRBV9	NA	TRBJ2-5	CASSVGGSGAQETQYF
TRBV27	many	TRBJ2-1	CASSFGQGPFNEQFF
TRBV7-9	NA	TRBJ2-7	CASSSFPYEQYF